This T cell receptor (beta chain) was sequenced during a study of blood T cell repertoires in COVID-19. On the study more broadly: COVID-19 samples from acute and convalescent phases originated in the United States, Italy and Spain. PBMCs, B-cell-depleted T cells, or T cells provided the cDNA or gDNA that made up the material.

The V end lost 5 bases, the J end lost 5 bases, and 11 bases lay between the germline ends. This CDR3 region has 13 residues. CDR1 is MGHDK and CDR2 is SYGVNS in the germline V gene. Original processing notes: Cell counts per sample came from amplifying reference gene primers. Only in-frame clones appear in the TCRdb table, and some are missing; sequencing was by immunoSEQ multiplex PCR. That table supplies the V and J calls and clone size; D and trimming were determined from the DNA. In the table there are about 89,000 clones, approximately 80% of which are singletons. Input material: peripheral blood. The rearrangement joins TRBV25-1 to TRBJ2-3, with D possibly being TRBD1 (5 bases). The receptor was derived from a human donor in a cohort sampled during active COVID-19. As DNA, the CDR3 is TGTGCCAGCAGTAAAAGGCAGGGAGATACGCAGTATTTT. Amino acid sequence: CASSKRQGDTQYF.